The present T cell receptor (beta chain) was sequenced within a study of blood T cells in healthy people across ages (dated by TCRdb to the mid-2010s). Looking at the study overall: Template switching captured roughly one uniquely barcoded TCR beta cDNA molecule per two T cells in model experiments. The study analyzed two additional independent replicas of 1 million unique cDNA reads from the same blood draw for two donors, one aged 18 to 29 and one aged 80 or older. To track age-related changes in TCR beta repertoire diversity, the study relied on deep sequencing normalized with unique cDNA molecular identifiers. Donors were grouped into four age groups: young (average roughly 17 years), middle-aged (less than 40), aged (roughly 62) and long-lived (around 80).

On this clonotype: Its antigen is unknown. No base quality values were provided; no much bigger clone lies one nucleotide off.

V is pruned by 10 bases and J by 0 bases, leaving 6 bases of the junction without a gene match. Spanning cysteine to phenylalanine, the CDR3 consists of 14 amino acids. Kept here is only the CDR3 DNA, which spans 42 bases and is read in frame from base 1. General findings and caveats noted by the study authors: Because profiling used bulk unsorted PBMCs, naive and antigen-experienced compartments could not be compared conclusively. The long-lived group showed more naive CD4+ T cells, fewer expanded clones and increased TCR diversity than the aged group, suggesting age selection. Observed TCR beta diversity per million T cells fell roughly linearly with age, and a significant reduction was already apparent by age around 36. Because donor CMV infection status was unknown, age-related changes in expanded clonotypes were potentially confounded. Estimates of total diversity based on one million sequenced T cells were considered lower bounds and underestimates. A strong correlation was found between observed TCR beta diversity and the percentage of naive T cells measured by flow cytometry.

The roughly 37 donors, aged about 6 to 100 years, were systemically healthy Caucasian individuals from Russia. Each donor gave 8 to 10 milliliters of peripheral blood, collected into EDTA-treated Vacutainer tubes. Ficoll-Paque density-gradient centrifugation was used to isolate PBMCs, with at least 6.5 million per sample. Trizol reagent was used to extract total RNA from PBMCs, with at least 6 micrograms per sample. For every donor, flow cytometry on a PBMC aliquot measured the percentage of naive CD45RAhigh/CD27high T cells. Library preparation was by 5' RACE. Sequencing was performed on an Illumina HiSeq 2500. A second about 7 to 11 cycle PCR used a sample-barcoded 5' primer and a J-beta primer mix. Each TCR beta cDNA molecule received a unique molecular identifier from a template-switch 5' adaptor carrying 12 random nucleotides. Each sample yielded at least 2.5 million CDR3-containing paired-end reads. First-strand cDNA was synthesized from all RNA with the Mint cDNA synthesis kit, primed by a TRBC-specific oligonucleotide. After uracil-DNA glycosylase treatment, a first 18-cycle PCR used universal primers M1SS and BC2_uni_R on all cDNA. The authors' pipeline ran thus. For normalization, 1 million high-quality reads were randomly selected from each sample, with every read carrying a distinct molecular identifier. Reads with shared molecular identifiers were discarded instead of being binned into consensus sequences. MiTCR, with a Q25 quality threshold and the strictest error-elimination algorithm, was used for CDR3 identification, clonotype clustering and error correction. Lower-bound total TCR beta diversity was estimated with a nonparametric unseen species model using Euler transformation. TCRdb handled the public reads itself, with Q25 trimming in fastp and clone calling in MiXCR, and kept productive beta chains. Merged by CDR3 protein, the rows form single entries marked with the most common genes and DNA. TCRdb, rather than the study authors, made the V and J calls. The sample table holds around 1,000,000 distinct CDR3 sequences, of which around 25% were seen once. Approximately 0.7% of the sample comes from the top ten.

These same records also appear under a second study, on T cells of mothers and their children. In that second paper, the authors write: Nine systemically healthy Caucasian individuals served as donors, namely three mothers together with their six children. cDNA synthesis used all of the extracted RNA, with 1.5 ug of RNA in each 15 ul reaction. Sample barcodes and 2-4 random nucleotides were added via the M1S primer in the second PCR. Over 8.5 million TCR beta CDR3 reads came from each mother, compared with about 3 million reads from each child. Thymic selection shapes the output of TCR recombination in a similar way in related and unrelated pairs, and inherited differences have a minor effect. Normalized repertoire overlap in related mother-child pairs was always slightly higher than in unrelated mother-child pairs, but the difference was never significant. Persistent microchimeric T cell clones were not detected, at a sensitivity of 95 to 100 clones per million clonotypes. In the study, deep NGS was used to compare the TCR beta repertoires of mothers and children, and features distinguishing related mother-child pairs from unrelated individuals were sought. On average, the children were roughly 10 +/- 4 years old, while the mothers were roughly 40 +/- 4 years old. After adapter ligation with NEBNext reagents, the libraries were sequenced on Illumina HiSeq 2000 with 100+100 nt paired-end reads. To avoid cross-contamination, the mother libraries and the child libraries were prepared a month apart and sequenced in separate runs. For each donor, between about 450,000 and 2,300,000 distinct TCR beta clonotypes were identified. Naive TCR beta clonotypes were estimated from low-frequency clonotypes matched to each donor's FACS-determined naive share, without sorting.

The sequence joins TRBV12-3 or TRBV12-4 to TRBJ2-3; TRBD2 lines up with 8 middle nucleotides. Sequenced sample: blood. This clonotype was obtained from a girl aged 2 to 10 in good health. The base sequence is TGTGCCACCAGCGGGAGAGCTAGCACAGATACGCAGTATTTT. Its translation is CATSGRASTDTQYF.